A selection of T cell receptor beta chains follows, all from one sample in a study of T cell changes during pregnancy in multiple sclerosis. Profiled with immunoSEQ multiplex PCR; TCRdb holds only in-frame clones, not every one. The profile covers fewer than 95,000 clones, with almost 95% appearing a single time and roughly 2.4% taken by the ten largest. The sequencing used peripheral blood, collected in the third trimester of pregnancy. These receptors were collected from a female donor with multiple sclerosis, enrolled in a pregnancy study. Both conserved end residues are part of each CDR3. The D gene is left open where the match is weak. Expanded clones are given a class, and other clones once, few, many or no size at all.

j_call v_call d_call clone_size cdr3_aa cdr3_nt
TRBJ1-5 TRBV30 TRBD1 . CAWNRGEADQPQHF TGTGCCTGGAACAGGGGAGAGGCGGATCAGCCCCAGCATTTT
TRBJ1-2 TRBV19 TRBD1 . CASRDRGGYTF TGTGCCAGTAGGGACAGGGGCGGCTACACCTTC
TRBJ2-2 TRBV6-1 . . CASSEDPMEGPGELFF TGTGCCAGCAGTGAAGACCCAATGGAGGGTCCCGGGGAGCTGTTTTTT
TRBJ1-5 TRBV28 TRBD1 . CASSFRDRERQPQHF TGTGCCAGCAGTTTCCGGGACAGAGAAAGGCAGCCCCAGCATTTT
TRBJ2-7 TRBV19 TRBD2 . CASSIGSGSPYEQYF TGTGCCAGTAGTATAGGCAGCGGGAGCCCCTACGAGCAGTACTTC
TRBJ1-2 TRBV9 TRBD1 . CASSATQGAEGYGYTF TGTGCCAGCAGCGCGACACAGGGGGCTGAAGGCTATGGCTACACCTTC
TRBJ1-3 TRBV5-6 . . CASSLPQNSGNTIYF TGTGCCAGCAGCTTGCCTCAGAACTCTGGAAACACCATATATTTT
TRBJ2-3 TRBV11-3 . . CASSYRQGTDTQYF TGTGCCAGCAGCTATCGACAGGGCACAGATACGCAGTATTTT
TRBJ2-1 TRBV28 TRBD2 . CASTRGLAGSSSYNEQFF TGTGCCAGCACCCGAGGGCTAGCGGGCTCAAGCTCCTACAATGAGCAGTTCTTC
TRBJ1-1 TRBV5-8 . once CASSQQRTTEAFF TGTGCCAGCAGCCAACAGAGAACAACTGAAGCTTTCTTT
TRBJ2-7 TRBV19 TRBD1 . CASTPGQGSYEQYF TGTGCCAGTACCCCGGGACAGGGGTCCTACGAGCAGTACTTC
TRBJ2-3 TRBV1 . . CTTSGSQTDTQYF TGCACCACATCGGGATCTCAGACAGATACGCAGTATTTT
TRBJ2-4 TRBV6-6 . . CASSPGNIQYF TGTGCCAGCAGCCCGGGGAACATTCAGTACTTC
TRBJ2-5 TRBV6-1 . . CASTLRGYQETQYF TGTGCCAGCACACTCAGAGGCTACCAAGAGACCCAGTACTTC
TRBJ2-1 TRBV5-1 . . CASSLSWSLSSYNEQFF TGCGCCAGCAGCTTGTCCTGGTCCTTGAGCTCCTACAATGAGCAGTTCTTC
TRBJ2-2 TRBV9 TRBD1 . CASSGYSGTVTGELFF TGTGCCAGCAGCGGGTACTCCGGGACAGTTACCGGGGAGCTGTTTTTT
TRBJ2-3 TRBV4-2 TRBD2 . CASSQAGLAGGAWQYF TGTGCCAGCAGCCAAGCGGGACTAGCGGGAGGCGCATGGCAGTATTTT
TRBJ2-2 TRBV28 . . CASTRGTGELFF TGTGCCAGCACCCGAGGTACCGGGGAGCTGTTTTTT
TRBJ2-2 TRBV29-1 TRBD1 . CSVGTGGASGELFF TGCAGCGTAGGGACAGGGGGCGCGTCCGGGGAGCTGTTTTTT
TRBJ2-3 TRBV9 . once CASGASALATQYF TGTGCCAGCGGTGCTAGTGCCTTGGCTACGCAGTATTTT
TRBJ2-7 TRBV28 . . CASSLFRDTYEQYF TGTGCCAGCAGTTTATTCAGGGATACCTACGAGCAGTACTTC
TRBJ2-2 TRBV11-3 . . CASSLEQGGDTGELFF TGTGCCAGCAGCTTAGAACAGGGAGGGGACACCGGGGAGCTGTTTTTT
TRBJ2-1 TRBV7-3 . few CASSGVQGNEQFF TGTGCCAGCAGCGGCGTGCAGGGCAATGAGCAGTTCTTC
TRBJ2-5 TRBV27 TRBD2 . CASSPWLREEETQYF TGTGCCAGCAGTCCTTGGTTGCGGGAGGAAGAGACCCAGTACTTC
TRBJ2-1 TRBV7-8 TRBD2 . CASRRGAGGYNEQFF TGTGCCAGCAGGCGAGGGGCGGGAGGTTATAATGAGCAGTTCTTC
TRBJ2-2 TRBV2 TRBD1 . CASRDTGGKGNTGELFF TGTGCCAGCAGGGACACAGGGGGTAAGGGCAACACCGGGGAGCTGTTTTTT
TRBJ2-7 TRBV5-1 TRBD1 . CASSLAWDRGTYEQYF TGCGCCAGCAGCTTGGCTTGGGACAGGGGGACCTACGAGCAGTACTTC
TRBJ2-7 TRBV6-5 . . CASSYRTSYEQYF TGTGCCAGCAGTTACCGGACTTCCTACGAGCAGTACTTC
TRBJ2-5 TRBV5-4 TRBD2 once CASSLGGRASETQYF TGTGCCAGCAGCTTGGGGGGGAGGGCCTCGGAGACCCAGTACTTC
TRBJ2-7 TRBV19 TRBD2 . CASSITSVGINEQYF TGTGCCAGTAGCATTACTAGCGTAGGTATTAACGAGCAGTACTTC
TRBJ2-5 TRBV6-4 . . CASSLGGGETQYF TGTGCCAGCAGTCTAGGCGGTGGAGAGACCCAGTACTTC
TRBJ1-3 TRBV30 . once CAWSRGDSGNTIYF TGTGCCTGGAGCCGGGGGGACTCTGGAAACACCATATATTTT
TRBJ1-2 TRBV29-1 . . CSVDERNRGYGYTF TGCAGCGTTGATGAAAGGAACCGGGGCTATGGCTACACCTTC
TRBJ2-7 TRBV6-5 . . CASSYSEAFEQYF TGTGCCAGCAGTTACTCGGAGGCTTTCGAGCAGTACTTC
TRBJ2-3 TRBV15 TRBD2 . CATYDSATSGRGTQYF TGTGCCACCTATGACTCCGCAACTAGCGGGAGAGGTACGCAGTATTTT
TRBJ2-7 TRBV20-1 . . CSTRVGDEQYF TGCAGTACGCGAGTAGGGGACGAGCAGTACTTC
TRBJ2-7 TRBV28 . . CASSSAYEQYF TGTGCCAGCAGCTCCGCCTACGAGCAGTACTTC
TRBJ1-5 TRBV30 . . CAWSIIGRGDQPQHF TGTGCCTGGAGTATTATCGGCAGGGGAGATCAGCCCCAGCATTTT
TRBJ2-5 TRBV29-1 . . CSVGWSHPQYF TGCAGCGTTGGGTGGAGCCACCCCCAGTACTTC
TRBJ2-1 TRBV5-1 TRBD1 . CASSLETGGSRNEQFF TGCGCCAGCAGCTTGGAAACAGGGGGCAGTCGCAATGAGCAGTTCTTC
TRBJ2-7 TRBV21-1 . once CASSKGLAWEQYF TGTGCCAGCAGCAAAGGACTGGCTTGGGAGCAGTACTTC
TRBJ2-4 TRBV14 TRBD2 . CASSQTSGLAKNIQYF TGTGCCAGCAGCCAAACTAGCGGATTAGCCAAAAACATTCAGTACTTC
TRBJ2-7 TRBV27 . . CASSSKADYEQYF TGTGCCAGCAGTAGTAAAGCTGACTACGAGCAGTACTTC
TRBJ2-3 TRBV6-6 . . CASRVASTDTQYF TGTGCCAGCAGGGTAGCAAGCACAGATACGCAGTATTTT
TRBJ1-5 TRBV6-6 . . CASSYSGGANNQPQHF TGTGCCAGCAGTTACTCTGGGGGGGCGAACAATCAGCCCCAGCATTTT
TRBJ1-2 TRBV7-9 . . CASSLDLSGYTF TGTGCCAGCAGCTTAGATCTGTCGGGCTACACCTTC
TRBJ1-2 TRBV6-6 TRBD1 . CANSGGGYYGYTF TGTGCCAACTCAGGGGGCGGGTACTATGGCTACACCTTC
TRBJ2-7 TRBV4-2 . . CASSQSGWQGMYEQYF TGTGCCAGCAGCCAGTCCGGGTGGCAGGGAATGTACGAGCAGTACTTC
TRBJ2-1 TRBV15 TRBD2 once CATSRGGGRLAGGTEQFF TGTGCCACCAGCAGAGGGGGGGGGCGACTAGCGGGAGGAACTGAGCAGTTCTTC
TRBJ1-2 TRBV28 . . CASRSWRGRLYGYTF TGTGCCAGCAGGTCATGGCGGGGGCGGCTCTATGGCTACACCTTC
TRBJ2-7 TRBV28 TRBD1 . CASSLPGTADEQYF TGTGCCAGCAGTTTACCCGGGACAGCCGACGAGCAGTACTTC
TRBJ2-1 TRBV7-2 TRBD1 . CASSWGGQGYNYEQFF TGTGCCAGCAGCTGGGGGGGACAGGGTTACAATTATGAGCAGTTCTTC
TRBJ1-1 TRBV30 . few CAWRGGNTEAFF TGTGCCTGGAGGGGAGGGAACACTGAAGCTTTCTTT